The rows below give T cell receptor beta chains drawn from one sample of a study of Tregs in tolerant kidney transplant recipients. The repertoire was sequenced with immunoSEQ multiplex PCR; TCRdb's copy has only in-frame clones and lacks some. The profile shows 75,000 to 100,000 clones, around nine tenths of them singletons. The specimen sequenced was CD8+ T cells from blood. Source of these receptors: a human donor in good health. CDR3s include the opening cysteine and the closing phenylalanine or tryptophan. The D gene is left open where the match is weak. Only part of the rows carry a size: once, few, many, or a class if the clone is expanded.

>TRBJ2-1|TRBD2|TRBV25-1|17|-
CASSESWGVAGHNEQFF
TGTGCCAGCAGTGAATCGTGGGGAGTAGCGGGGCACAATGAGCAGTTCTTC
>TRBJ1-2|TRBD1|TRBV2|15|once
CASNPGQGGNYGYTF
TGTGCCAGCAATCCGGGACAGGGAGGTAACTATGGCTACACCTTC
>TRBJ1-1|TRBD1|TRBV7-9|13|-
CASSLGGTGEAFF
TGTGCCAGCAGCCTGGGGGGGACAGGTGAAGCTTTCTTT
>TRBJ1-1|-|TRBV13|12|-
CASSSLTAEAFF
TGTGCCAGCAGCTCACTAACGGCTGAAGCTTTCTTT
>TRBJ2-1|TRBD1|TRBV5-4|16|-
CASSPRTGGIYNEQFF
TGTGCCAGCAGCCCCCGGACAGGGGGAATCTACAATGAGCAGTTCTTC
>TRBJ1-1|TRBD1|TRBV12-5|15|once
CASGLGQGRHTEAFF
TGTGCTAGTGGTTTGGGACAGGGGCGGCACACTGAAGCTTTCTTT
>TRBJ2-7|TRBD2|TRBV19|15|-
CASSTGTSGFYEQYF
TGTGCCAGTAGTACGGGGACTAGCGGCTTCTACGAGCAGTACTTC
>TRBJ2-7|-|TRBV4-2|14|-
CASSLEPGTYEQYF
TGTGCCAGCAGCTTGGAGCCGGGAACCTACGAGCAGTACTTC
>TRBJ2-1|TRBD1|TRBV18|17|-
CASSYDPWDRGNNEQFF
TGTGCCAGCTCCTATGACCCCTGGGACAGGGGGAACAATGAGCAGTTCTTC
>TRBJ2-3|-|TRBV10-3|14|-
CAISMAASTDTQYF
TGTGCCATCAGTATGGCGGCTAGCACAGATACGCAGTATTTT
>TRBJ2-1|TRBD2|TRBV19|15|-
CASSIWTSGANEQFF
TGTGCCAGTAGTATCTGGACTAGCGGGGCCAATGAGCAGTTCTTC
>TRBJ2-3|-|TRBV25-1|11|once
CASGRGDTQYF
TGTGCCAGCGGCCGGGGGGATACGCAGTATTTT
>TRBJ2-7|-|TRBV27|16|-
CASSVSSGVVPYEQYF
TGTGCCAGCAGTGTATCGTCAGGGGTAGTTCCTTACGAGCAGTACTTC
>TRBJ2-7|TRBD1|TRBV11-3|15|-
CASSFGTGETYEQYF
TGTGCCAGCAGCTTCGGGACAGGGGAAACCTACGAGCAGTACTTC
>TRBJ2-5|-|TRBV2|12|once
CASTEFAETQYF
TGTGCCAGCACCGAATTTGCGGAGACCCAGTACTTC
>TRBJ2-1|-|TRBV18|11|-
CASSPGDEQFF
TGTGCCAGCTCACCGGGGGATGAGCAGTTCTTC
>TRBJ2-1|TRBD2|TRBV7-9|17|-
CASSSGLAGGSYNEQFF
TGTGCCAGCAGCTCGGGACTAGCGGGAGGTTCCTACAATGAGCAGTTCTTC
>TRBJ2-7|-|TRBV10-1|13|-
CASSPGGSYEQYF
TGCGCCAGCAGTCCTGGGGGCTCCTACGAGCAGTACTTC
>TRBJ2-5|-|TRBV9|12|-
CASSDFLETQYF
TGTGCCAGCAGCGACTTTCTGGAGACCCAGTACTTC
>TRBJ1-6|-|TRBV19|14|-
CASSPDLFNSPLHF
TGTGCCAGTAGTCCGGACTTATTTAATTCACCCCTCCACTTT
>TRBJ2-7|-|TRBV7-9|16|-
CASSFRSGGISHEQYF
TGTGCCAGCAGCTTTCGCTCGGGCGGAATAAGCCACGAGCAGTACTTC
>TRBJ2-3|-|TRBV7-9|14|-
CASSRSGSTDTQYF
TGTGCCAGCAGCCGCAGCGGGAGCACAGATACGCAGTATTTT
>TRBJ1-2|-|TRBV7-9|12|-
CASSSEGQGYTF
TGTGCCAGCAGCTCCGAAGGGCAAGGCTACACCTTC
>TRBJ2-7|TRBD2|TRBV2|13|-
CASVSGGRSVEYF
TGTGCCAGTGTTAGCGGGGGACGAAGTGTGGAGTACTTC
>TRBJ2-3|TRBD2|TRBV9|17|-
CASSVVAGDPSTDTQYF
TGTGCCAGCAGCGTCGTAGCGGGGGACCCTAGCACAGATACGCAGTATTTT
>TRBJ1-1|-|TRBV12-5|18|-
CASGLVLTTESVYTEAFF
TGTGCTAGTGGTTTGGTACTCACGACGGAGTCGGTGTACACTGAAGCTTTCTTT